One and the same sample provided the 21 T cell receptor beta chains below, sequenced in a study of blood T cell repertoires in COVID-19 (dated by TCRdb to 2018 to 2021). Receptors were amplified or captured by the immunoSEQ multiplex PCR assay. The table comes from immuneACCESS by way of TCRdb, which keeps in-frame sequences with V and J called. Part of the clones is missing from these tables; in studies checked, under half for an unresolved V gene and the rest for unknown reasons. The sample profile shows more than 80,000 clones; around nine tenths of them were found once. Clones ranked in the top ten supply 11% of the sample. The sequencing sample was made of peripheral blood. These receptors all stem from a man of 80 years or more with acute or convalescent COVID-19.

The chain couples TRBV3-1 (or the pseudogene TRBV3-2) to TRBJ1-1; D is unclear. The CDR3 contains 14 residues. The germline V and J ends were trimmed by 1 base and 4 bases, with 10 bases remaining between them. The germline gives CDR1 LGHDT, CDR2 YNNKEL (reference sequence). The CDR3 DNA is TGTGCCAGCAGCCAAGTGCCTGCGGGCACTGAAGCTTTCTTT. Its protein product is CASSQVPAGTEAFF.

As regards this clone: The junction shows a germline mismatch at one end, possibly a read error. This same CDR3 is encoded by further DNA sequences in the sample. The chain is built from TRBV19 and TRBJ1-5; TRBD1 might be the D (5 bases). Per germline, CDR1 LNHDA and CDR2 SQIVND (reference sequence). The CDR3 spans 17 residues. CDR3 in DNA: TGTGCCAGTACCGGCTCAGTAGGGGTGTACGGCAATCAGCCTCAGCATTTT. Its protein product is CASTGSVGVYGNQPQHF.

DNA of the CDR3: TGTGCCAGCAGCGGGGGACAGTTCATGTCTGAAGCTTTCTTT. The encoded protein is CASSGGQFMSEAFF. The chain employs TRBV9 and TRBJ1-1, with TRBD1 matching over 7 bases. Trimming cost V 3 bases and J 6 bases; bases outside gene matches: 8. The CDR3 runs to 14 residues. The V gene's germline CDR1 is SGDLS and CDR2 YYNGEE. Drawing the rest from reference TRBV9 and TRBJ1-1, the complete variable domain is DSGVTQTPKHLITATGQRVTLRCSPRSGDLSVYWYQQSLDQGLQFLIQYYNGEERAKGNILERFSAQQFPDLHSELNLSSLELGDSALYFCASSGGQFMSEAFFGQGTRLTVV.

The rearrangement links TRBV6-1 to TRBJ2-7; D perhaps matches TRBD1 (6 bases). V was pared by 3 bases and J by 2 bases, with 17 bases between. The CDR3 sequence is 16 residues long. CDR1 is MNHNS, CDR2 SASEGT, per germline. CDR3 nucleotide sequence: TGTGCCAGCAGTGAGTATCCCTCAGGGGTAACCTACGAGCAGTACTTC. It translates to CASSEYPSGVTYEQYF.

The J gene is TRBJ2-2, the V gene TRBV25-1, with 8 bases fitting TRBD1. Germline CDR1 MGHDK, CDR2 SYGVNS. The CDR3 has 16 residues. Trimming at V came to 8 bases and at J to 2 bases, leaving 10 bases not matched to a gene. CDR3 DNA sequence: TGTGCCAGCCAAAATTATGGACAGGGAAACACCGGGGAGCTGTTTTTT. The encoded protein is CASQNYGQGNTGELFF.

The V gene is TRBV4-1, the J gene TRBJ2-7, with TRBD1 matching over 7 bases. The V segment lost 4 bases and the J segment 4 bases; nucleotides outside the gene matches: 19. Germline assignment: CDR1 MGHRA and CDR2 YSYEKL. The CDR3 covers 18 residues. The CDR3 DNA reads TGCGCCAGCAGCCCCCTACCGACAGGGCGCCGTACTACGTACGAGCAGTACTTC. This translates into CASSPLPTGRRTTYEQYF.

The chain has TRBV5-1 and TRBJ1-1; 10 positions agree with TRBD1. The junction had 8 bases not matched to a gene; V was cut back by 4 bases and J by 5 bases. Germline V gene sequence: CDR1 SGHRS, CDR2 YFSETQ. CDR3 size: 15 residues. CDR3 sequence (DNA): TGCGCCAGCAGCCTGGACAGGGGGTCTAGGACTGAAGCTTTCTTT. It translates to CASSLDRGSRTEAFF.

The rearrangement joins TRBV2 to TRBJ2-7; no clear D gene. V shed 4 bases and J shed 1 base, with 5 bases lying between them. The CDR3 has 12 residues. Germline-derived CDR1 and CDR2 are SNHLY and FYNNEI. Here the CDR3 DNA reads TGTGCCAGCAGTGCAGAATCCTACGAGCAGTACTTC. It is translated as CASSAESYEQYF.

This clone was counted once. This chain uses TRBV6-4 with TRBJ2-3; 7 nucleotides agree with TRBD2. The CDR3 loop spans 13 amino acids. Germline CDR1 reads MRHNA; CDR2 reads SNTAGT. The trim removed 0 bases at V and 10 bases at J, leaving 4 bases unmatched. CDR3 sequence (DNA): TGTGCCAGCAGTGACTCGAGTGGGGGGGCGCAGTATTTT. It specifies CASSDSSGGAQYF.

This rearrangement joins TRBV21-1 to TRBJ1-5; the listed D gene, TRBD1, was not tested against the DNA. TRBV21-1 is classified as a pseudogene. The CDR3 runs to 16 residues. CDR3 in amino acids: CASSKARTDKHKPQHF. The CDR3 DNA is TGTGCCAGCAGCAAAGCGCGGACAGACAAGCACAAGCCCCAGCATTTT.

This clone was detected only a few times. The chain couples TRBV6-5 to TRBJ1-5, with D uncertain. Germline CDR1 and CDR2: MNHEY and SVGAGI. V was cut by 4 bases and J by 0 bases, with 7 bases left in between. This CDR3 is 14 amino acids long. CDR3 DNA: TGTGCCAGCAGTTCGACTATTAGCAATCAGCCCCAGCATTTT. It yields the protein CASSSTISNQPQHF.

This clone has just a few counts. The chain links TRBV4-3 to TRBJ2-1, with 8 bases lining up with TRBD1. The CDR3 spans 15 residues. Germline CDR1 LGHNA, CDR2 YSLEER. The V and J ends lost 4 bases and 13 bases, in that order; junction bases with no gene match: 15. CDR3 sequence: CASSPRAGGRSDQFF. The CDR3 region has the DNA TGCGCCAGCAGCCCAAGGGCAGGGGGCCGATCGGATCAGTTCTTC.

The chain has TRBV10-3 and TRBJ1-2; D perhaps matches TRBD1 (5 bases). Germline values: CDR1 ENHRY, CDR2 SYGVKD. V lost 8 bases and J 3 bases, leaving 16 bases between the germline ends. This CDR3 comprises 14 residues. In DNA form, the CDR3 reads TGTGCCATCTCACCGCTGGGAGGGGACTATGGCTACACCTTC. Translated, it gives CAISPLGGDYGYTF.

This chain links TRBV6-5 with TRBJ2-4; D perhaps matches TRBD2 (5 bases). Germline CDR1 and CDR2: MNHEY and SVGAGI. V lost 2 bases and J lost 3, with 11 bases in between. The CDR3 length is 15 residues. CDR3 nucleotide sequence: TGTGCCAGCAGTTACGGGAGAGCTGGCAAAAACATTCAGTACTTC. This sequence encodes CASSYGRAGKNIQYF.

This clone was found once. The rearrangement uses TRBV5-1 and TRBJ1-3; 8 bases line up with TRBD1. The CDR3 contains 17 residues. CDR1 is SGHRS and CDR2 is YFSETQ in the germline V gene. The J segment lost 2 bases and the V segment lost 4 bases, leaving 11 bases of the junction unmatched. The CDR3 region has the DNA TGCGCCAGCAGCCCCGACAGGGGAATTGTTGCTGGAAACACCATATATTTT. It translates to CASSPDRGIVAGNTIYF.

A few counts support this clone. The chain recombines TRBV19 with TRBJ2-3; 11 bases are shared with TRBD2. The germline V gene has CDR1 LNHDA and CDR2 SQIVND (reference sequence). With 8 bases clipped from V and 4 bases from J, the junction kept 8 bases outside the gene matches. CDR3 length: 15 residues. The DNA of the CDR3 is TGTGCCAGTTCTTTAGCGGGAGGGCGCCCAGATACGCAGTATTTT. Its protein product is CASSLAGGRPDTQYF.

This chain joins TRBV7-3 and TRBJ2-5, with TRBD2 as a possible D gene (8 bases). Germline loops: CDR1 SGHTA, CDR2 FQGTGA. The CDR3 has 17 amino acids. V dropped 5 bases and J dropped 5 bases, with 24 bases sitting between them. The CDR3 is CASSPGGGAGDRETQYF. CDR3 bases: TGTGCCAGCAGCCCAGGGGGGGGAGCGGGAGATAGGGAGACCCAGTACTTC.

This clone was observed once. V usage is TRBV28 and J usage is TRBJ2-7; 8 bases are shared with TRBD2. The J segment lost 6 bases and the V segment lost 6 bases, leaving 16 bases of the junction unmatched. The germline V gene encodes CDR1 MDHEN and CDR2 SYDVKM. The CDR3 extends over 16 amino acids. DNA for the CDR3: TGTGCCAGCAGAGAAATTTCTGGGACTAGTCTCACCGAGCAGTACTTC. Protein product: CASREISGTSLTEQYF.

The CDR3: CASSLLRGTSGGGAYNEQFF. The CDR3 nucleotides read TGTGCCAGCAGTCTCTTACGGGGGACTAGCGGAGGGGGAGCCTACAATGAGCAGTTCTTC. V gene TRBV27 combines with J gene TRBJ2-1; 11 nucleotides match TRBD2. The CDR3 runs to 20 residues. CDR1 MNHEY and CDR2 SMNVEV come from the germline V gene (reference sequence). The V gene end was trimmed by 5 bases and the J gene end by 2 bases; junction bases not matched to a gene: 17.

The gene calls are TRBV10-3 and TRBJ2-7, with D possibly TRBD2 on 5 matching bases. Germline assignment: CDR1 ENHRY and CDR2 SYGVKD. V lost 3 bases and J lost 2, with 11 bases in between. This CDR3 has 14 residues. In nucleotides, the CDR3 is TGTGCCATCAGTGATCGTAGAGGGACCTACGAGCAGTACTTC. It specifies CAISDRRGTYEQYF.

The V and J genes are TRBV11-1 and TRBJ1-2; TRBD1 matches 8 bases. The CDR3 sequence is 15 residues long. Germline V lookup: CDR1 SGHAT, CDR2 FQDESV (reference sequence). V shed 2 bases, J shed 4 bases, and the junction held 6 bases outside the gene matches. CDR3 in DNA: TGTGCCAGCAGCTTACAAGACAGGGGTTCCTATGGCTACACCTTC. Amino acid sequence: CASSLQDRGSYGYTF.